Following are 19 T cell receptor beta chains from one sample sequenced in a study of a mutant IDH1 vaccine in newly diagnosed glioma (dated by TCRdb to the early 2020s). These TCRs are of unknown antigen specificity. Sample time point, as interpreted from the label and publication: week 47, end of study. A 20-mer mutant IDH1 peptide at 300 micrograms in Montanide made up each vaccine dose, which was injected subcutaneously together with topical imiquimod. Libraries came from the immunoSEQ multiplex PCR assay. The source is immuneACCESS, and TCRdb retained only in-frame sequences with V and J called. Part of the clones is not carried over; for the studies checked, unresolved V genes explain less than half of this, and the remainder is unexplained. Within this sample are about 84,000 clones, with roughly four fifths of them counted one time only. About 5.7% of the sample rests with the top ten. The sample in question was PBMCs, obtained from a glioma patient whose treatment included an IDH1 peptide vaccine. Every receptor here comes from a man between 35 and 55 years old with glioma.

CDR3 in amino acids: CASSPLDRGYTDTQYF. The CDR3 coding sequence is TGTGCCAGCAGCCCTTTAGACCGCGGGTACACAGATACGCAGTATTTT. The chain links TRBV7-2 to TRBJ2-3, with D perhaps TRBD2 (5 bases). The CDR3 consists of 16 residues. Trimming took off 5 bases at V and 2 bases at J, with 17 bases between the two ends. Germline-derived CDR1 and CDR2 are SGHTA and FQGNSA.

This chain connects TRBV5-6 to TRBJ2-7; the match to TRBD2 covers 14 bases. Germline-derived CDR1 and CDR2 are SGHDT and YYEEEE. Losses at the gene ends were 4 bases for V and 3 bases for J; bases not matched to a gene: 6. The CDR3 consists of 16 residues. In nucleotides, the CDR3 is TGTGCCAGCAGCCTATGGACTAGCGGGGGGCTCTACGAGCAGTACTTC. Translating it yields CASSLWTSGGLYEQYF.

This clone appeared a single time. The CDR3: CASSPGTGELFF. CDR3 DNA sequence: TGTGCCAGTAGTCCGGGGACCGGGGAGCTGTTTTTT. The chain recombines TRBV19 with TRBJ2-2, with D tentatively TRBD2 (5 bases). The CDR3 runs to 12 residues. CDR1 is LNHDA, CDR2 SQIVND, per germline (reference sequence). V was trimmed by 5 bases and J by 5 bases, leaving 6 bases between them.

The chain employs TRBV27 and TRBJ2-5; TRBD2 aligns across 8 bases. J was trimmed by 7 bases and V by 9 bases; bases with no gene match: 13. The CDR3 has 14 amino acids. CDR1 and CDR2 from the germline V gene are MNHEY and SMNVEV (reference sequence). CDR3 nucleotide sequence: TGTGCCAGTCCCGGGGTAGCGGGGATCGGGACCCAGTACTTC. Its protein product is CASPGVAGIGTQYF.

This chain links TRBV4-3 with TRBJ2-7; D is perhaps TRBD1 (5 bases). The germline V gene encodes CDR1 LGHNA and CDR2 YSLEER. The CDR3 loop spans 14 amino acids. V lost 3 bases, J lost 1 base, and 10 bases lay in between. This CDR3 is CASSQAQGSYEQYF. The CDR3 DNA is TGCGCCAGCAGCCAGGCGCAGGGTTCCTACGAGCAGTACTTC.

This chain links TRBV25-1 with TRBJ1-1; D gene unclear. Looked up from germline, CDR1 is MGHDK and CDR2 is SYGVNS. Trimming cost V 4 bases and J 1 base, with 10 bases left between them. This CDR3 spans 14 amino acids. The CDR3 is CASSASGWNTEAFF. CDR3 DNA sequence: TGTGCCAGCAGTGCCTCTGGATGGAACACTGAAGCTTTCTTT. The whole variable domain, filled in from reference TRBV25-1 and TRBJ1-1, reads EADIYQTPRYLVIGTGKKITLECSQTMGHDKMYWYQQDPGMELHLIHYSYGVNSTEKGDLSSESTVSRIRTEHFPLTLESARPSHTSQYLCASSASGWNTEAFFGQGTRLTVV.

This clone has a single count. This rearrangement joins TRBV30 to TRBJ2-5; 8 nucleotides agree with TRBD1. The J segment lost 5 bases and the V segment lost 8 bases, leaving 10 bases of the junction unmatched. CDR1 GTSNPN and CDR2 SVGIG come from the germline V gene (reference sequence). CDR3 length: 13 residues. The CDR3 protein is CAANRQGMETQYF. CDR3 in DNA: TGTGCCGCAAATAGACAGGGGATGGAGACCCAGTACTTC.

The DNA for the CDR3 is TGTGCCTGTCGAGGGGGGGCCGGGGCCTACGAGCAGTACTTC. Encoded protein: CACRGGAGAYEQYF. The V call is TRBV10-3, the J call TRBJ2-7; perhaps TRBD2 as D (7 bases). The CDR3 spans 14 residues. The V gene lost 11 bases and the J gene lost 2 bases, with 19 bases spanning the gap. Germline CDR1 is ENHRY and CDR2 is SYGVKD.

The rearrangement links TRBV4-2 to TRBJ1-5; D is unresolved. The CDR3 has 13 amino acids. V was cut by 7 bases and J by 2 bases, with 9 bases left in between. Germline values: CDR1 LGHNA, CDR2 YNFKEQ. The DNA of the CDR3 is TGTGCCAGCAACCCTGGAGGCAATCAGCCCCAGCATTTT. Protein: CASNPGGNQPQHF.

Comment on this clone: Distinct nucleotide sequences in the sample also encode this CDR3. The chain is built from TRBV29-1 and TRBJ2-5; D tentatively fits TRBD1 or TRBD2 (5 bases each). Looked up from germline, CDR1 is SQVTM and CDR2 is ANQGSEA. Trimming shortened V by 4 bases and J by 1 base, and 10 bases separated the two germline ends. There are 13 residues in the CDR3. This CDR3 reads CSVGDRFQETQYF. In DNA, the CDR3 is TGCAGCGTTGGGGACCGCTTCCAAGAGACCCAGTACTTC.

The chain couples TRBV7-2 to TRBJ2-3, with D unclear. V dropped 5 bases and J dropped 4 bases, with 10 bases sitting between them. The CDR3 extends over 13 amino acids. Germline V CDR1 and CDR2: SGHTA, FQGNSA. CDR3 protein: CASSRPDSDTQYF. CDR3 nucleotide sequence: TGTGCCAGCAGCCGCCCCGATTCAGATACGCAGTATTTT.

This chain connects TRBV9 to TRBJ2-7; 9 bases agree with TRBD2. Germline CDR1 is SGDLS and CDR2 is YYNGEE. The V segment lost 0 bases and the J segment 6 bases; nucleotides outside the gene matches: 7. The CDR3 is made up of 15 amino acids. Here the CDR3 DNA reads TGTGCCAGCAGCGTAGAGGCGGGAGGGGTCCCCGAGCAGTACTTC. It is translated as CASSVEAGGVPEQYF.

The CDR3 nucleotides read TGTGCCAGCAGCTTGGTCTTGAACACTGAAGCTTTCTTT. Translated, it gives CASSLVLNTEAFF. This chain connects TRBV5-4 to TRBJ1-1, with D unresolved. The CDR3 has 13 residues. V was shortened by 0 bases and J by 0 bases, with 3 bases between the two germline ends. Looked up from germline, CDR1 is SGHNT and CDR2 is YYREEE (reference sequence).

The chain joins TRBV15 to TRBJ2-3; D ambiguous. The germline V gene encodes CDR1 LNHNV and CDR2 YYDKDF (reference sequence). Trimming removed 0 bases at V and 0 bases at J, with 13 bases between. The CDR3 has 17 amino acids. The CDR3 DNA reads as TGTGCCACCAGCAGAGATTGGCACGCGTTTAGCACAGATACGCAGTATTTT. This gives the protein CATSRDWHAFSTDTQYF. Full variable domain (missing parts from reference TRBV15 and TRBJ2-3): DAMVIQNPRYQVTQFGKPVTLSCSQTLNHNVMYWYQQKSSQAPKLLFHYYDKDFNNEADTPDNFQSRRPNTSFCFLDIRSPGLGDTAMYLCATSRDWHAFSTDTQYFGPGTRLTVL.

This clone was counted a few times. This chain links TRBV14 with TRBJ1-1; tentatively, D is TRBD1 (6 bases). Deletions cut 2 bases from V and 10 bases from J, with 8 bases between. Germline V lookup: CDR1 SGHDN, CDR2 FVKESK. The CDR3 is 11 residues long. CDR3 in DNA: TGTGCCAGCAGCCAATCCAGGGGAGCTTTCTTT. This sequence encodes CASSQSRGAFF. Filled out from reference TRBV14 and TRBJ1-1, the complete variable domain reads EAGVTQFPSHSVIEKGQTVTLRCDPISGHDNLYWYRRVMGKEIKFLLHFVKESKQDESGMPNNRFLAERTGGTYSTLKVQPAELEDSGVYFCASSQSRGAFFGQGTRLTVV.

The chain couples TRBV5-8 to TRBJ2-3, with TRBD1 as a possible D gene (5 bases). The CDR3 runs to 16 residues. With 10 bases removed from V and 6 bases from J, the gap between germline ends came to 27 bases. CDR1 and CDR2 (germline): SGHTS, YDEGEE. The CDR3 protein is CAGHSEGAWGLDTQYF. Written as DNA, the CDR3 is TGTGCCGGCCACTCAGAAGGGGCGTGGGGCCTTGATACGCAGTATTTT.

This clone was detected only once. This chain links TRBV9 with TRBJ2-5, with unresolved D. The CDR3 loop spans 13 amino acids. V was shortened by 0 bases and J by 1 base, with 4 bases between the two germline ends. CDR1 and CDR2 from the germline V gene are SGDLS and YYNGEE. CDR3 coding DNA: TGTGCCAGCAGCGTAGGTTTCCAAGAGACCCAGTACTTC. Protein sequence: CASSVGFQETQYF.

The CDR3 DNA reads TGTGCCAGCAGCTTGGGAGGCTCTGGAAACACCATATATTTT. Translated, it gives CASSLGGSGNTIYF. The chain employs TRBV5-4 and TRBJ1-3, with D hard to call. Germline V gene lookup returns CDR1 SGHNT and CDR2 YYREEE (reference sequence). This CDR3 contains 14 residues. Trimming left V 0 bases short and J 0 bases short, with 4 bases between.

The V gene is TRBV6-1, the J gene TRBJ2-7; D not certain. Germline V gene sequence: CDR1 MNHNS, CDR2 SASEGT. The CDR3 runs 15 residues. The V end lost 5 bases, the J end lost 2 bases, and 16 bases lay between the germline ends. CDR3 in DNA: TGTGCCAGCAGTTCCCTGCCGTTCAACGCCTACGAGCAGTACTTC. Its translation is CASSSLPFNAYEQYF.